This note documents a single TCR beta chain sequence. The antigen is unknown. The data belong to a study of T cell responses to AZD1222 COVID-19 vaccine. The V end was cut by 0 bases, the J end by 7 bases, with 10 bases between. Germline V gene sequence: CDR1 SGHRS, CDR2 YFSETQ. The CDR3 loop spans 13 amino acids. Study-level results: Compared with day 0, the breadth and depth of the Spike-specific TCR repertoire rose significantly after two doses of AZD1222.

Libraries were prepared by immunoSEQ multiplex PCR; TCRdb keeps only in-frame clonotypes and omits some of them. The sample has some 120,000 clones, about 90% seen once. This TCR was sampled from an adult in good health. This chain uses TRBV5-1 with TRBJ1-1, with a weak D call TRBD1 (6 bases). Source: peripheral blood, taken on day 0 of AZD1222 vaccination. The chain's CDR3 is CASSLGDIFEAFF. The DNA for the CDR3 is TGCGCCAGCAGCTTGGGGGACATCTTTGAAGCTTTCTTT. The complete variable domain, with remaining parts taken from reference TRBV5-1 and TRBJ1-1, reads KAGVTQTPRYLIKTRGQQVTLSCSPISGHRSVSWYQQTPGQGLQFLFEYFSETQRNKGNFPGRFSGRQFSNSRSEMNVSTLELGDSALYLCASSLGDIFEAFFGQGTRLTVV.